The following is a TCR beta chain sequence with its context. As originally analysed: Researchers report that nucleated cell counts were estimated from reference gene primer amplification. Assay used: immunoSEQ multiplex PCR; TCRdb lists only in-frame clones, some missing. V, J and clone size reflect that table, while D and trimming were determined from the DNA. This sample has 200,000 to 250,000 clones, with roughly 89% found just once. The source of the sample is a study of blood T cell repertoires in COVID-19. Study-level background: Donors in the United States, Italy and Spain gave samples during acute or convalescent COVID-19. PBMCs, B-cell-depleted T cells, or T cells were the source of the cDNA or gDNA that made up the material.

The CDR3 loop spans 16 amino acids. Germline CDR1 reads SGDLS; CDR2 reads YYNGEE. Trimming removed 3 bases from V and 5 bases from J; junction bases left unmatched: 14. The specimen sequenced was peripheral blood. The chain couples TRBV9 to TRBJ2-7, with 7 bases matching TRBD1. The receptor was derived from a man aged 55 to 70 who had recovered from COVID-19. The CDR3 spells CASSGSLGDRDDEQYF. The CDR3 DNA reads as TGTGCCAGCAGCGGAAGCCTAGGAGACAGGGACGACGAGCAGTACTTC.